This is a list of T cell receptor beta chains from one sample in a study of T cells after yellow fever vaccination. TCRdb reprocessed the 5' RACE reads via MiXCR and lists one record per CDR3 protein. Of around 320,000 distinct CDR3 sequences in the sample, around 9.3% are singletons; the top ten hold around 3.4%. The sample was CD4+ T cells sorted from PBMCs, taken 5 days after the yellow fever booster vaccination. The receptors here all came from a man between 18 and 35 years old who received the YFV17D yellow fever vaccine. CDR3s include the opening cysteine and the closing phenylalanine or tryptophan. A D gene is named only where the DNA matches it firmly. Expanded clones get a size class; other rows say once, few or many, or leave the size out.

cdr3_length j_call d_call clone_size v_call cdr3_aa cdr3_nt
15 TRBJ1-1 . few TRBV14 CASSQGYGGNTEAFF TGTGCCAGCAGCCAAGGGTACGGGGGGAACACTGAAGCTTTCTTT
15 TRBJ2-1 TRBD2 few TRBV7-2 CASSSWTSGNNEQFF TGTGCCAGCAGCTCGTGGACTAGCGGGAACAATGAGCAGTTCTTC
14 TRBJ2-3 . many TRBV7-2 CASRPAFGTDTQYF TGTGCCAGCCGCCCGGCATTCGGCACAGATACGCAGTATTTT
15 TRBJ1-3 . few TRBV9 CASSVEAITGNTIYF TGTGCCAGCAGCGTAGAGGCAATCACTGGAAACACCATATATTTT
12 TRBJ2-5 . . TRBV12-3/TRBV12-4 CASSYAGETQYF TGTGCCAGCAGTTATGCCGGGGAGACCCAGTACTTC
13 TRBJ1-2 . few TRBV6-4 CASSDLPGGGYTF TGTGCCAGCAGTGACCTCCCTGGTGGAGGCTACACCTTC
15 TRBJ2-3 TRBD2 few TRBV4-1 CASSQELGGSDTQYF TGCGCCAGCAGCCAAGAGCTCGGGGGGTCAGATACGCAGTATTTT
15 TRBJ2-4 . many TRBV5-1 CASSWGSGTKNIQYF TGCGCCAGCAGCTGGGGGTCGGGAACCAAAAACATTCAGTACTTC
14 TRBJ2-5 . . TRBV5-1 CASSLAVTERTQYF TGCGCCAGCAGCTTGGCCGTGACAGAGAGGACCCAGTACTTC
15 TRBJ2-7 . . TRBV5-1 CASSLRTTSSYEQYF TGCGCCAGCAGCCTCCGGACTACGAGCTCCTACGAGCAGTACTTC
13 TRBJ1-1 . many TRBV3-1 CASSPQANTEAFF TGTGCCAGCAGCCCCCAGGCGAACACTGAAGCTTTCTTT
11 TRBJ2-3 . . TRBV29-1 CSVDGGDTQYF TGCAGCGTTGATGGAGGGGATACGCAGTATTTT
18 TRBJ2-3 TRBD2 few TRBV5-4 CASSSGLAGAQTTDTQYF TGTGCCAGCAGCTCGGGACTAGCGGGGGCCCAGACCACAGATACGCAGTATTTT
13 TRBJ2-1 . many TRBV3-1 CASSQEGGTEQFF TGTGCCAGCAGCCAAGAAGGAGGCACTGAGCAGTTCTTC
15 TRBJ1-2 . few TRBV7-9 CASSGRTDRPYGYTF TGTGCCAGCAGCGGGCGGACAGACCGCCCCTATGGCTACACCTTC
13 TRBJ1-4 . . TRBV6-5 CASSYFVGEKLFF TGTGCCAGCAGTTACTTCGTGGGCGAAAAACTGTTTTTT
17 TRBJ1-6 TRBD1 few TRBV5-1 CASTRQGAAGPNSPLHF TGCGCCAGCACTCGTCAGGGGGCCGCCGGACCTAATTCACCCCTCCACTTT
13 TRBJ1-1 TRBD1 few TRBV30 CAFGRGQGSQAFF TGTGCCTTCGGCCGGGGACAGGGATCGCAAGCTTTCTTT
17 TRBJ2-3 TRBD2 . TRBV11-2 CASTKTILAGNTDTQYF TGTGCCAGCACTAAAACGATTCTAGCGGGGAACACAGATACGCAGTATTTT
14 TRBJ1-1 TRBD1 few TRBV4-2 CASRTGQVKDEAFF TGTGCCAGCAGAACCGGACAGGTCAAGGATGAAGCTTTCTTT
13 TRBJ1-4 . . TRBV7-2 CASSLGRWEKLFF TGTGCCAGCAGCTTAGGTCGGTGGGAAAAACTGTTTTTT
13 TRBJ1-3 . few TRBV10-3 CAIRESSGNTIYF TGTGCCATCAGGGAGAGCTCTGGAAACACCATATATTTT
14 TRBJ2-7 TRBD2 . TRBV7-9 CASRSSGGTYEQYF TGTGCCAGCAGGTCTAGCGGGGGAACCTACGAGCAGTACTTC
14 TRBJ1-2 TRBD1 . TRBV12-3/TRBV12-4 CASSLSRGLYGYTF TGTGCCAGCAGTTTATCCAGGGGGCTCTATGGCTACACCTTC
15 TRBJ2-2 TRBD2 few TRBV20-1 CSASTSGGYTGELFF TGCAGTGCTAGTACTAGCGGGGGGTACACCGGGGAGCTGTTTTTT
17 TRBJ1-1 TRBD1 . TRBV7-2 CASSLGWDRKMNTEAFF TGTGCCAGCAGCTTAGGCTGGGACAGAAAGATGAACACTGAAGCTTTCTTT
16 TRBJ2-5 TRBD2 . TRBV4-2 CASSQEGTRLGETQYF TGTGCCAGCAGCCAAGAAGGGACTAGATTGGGGGAGACCCAGTACTTC
18 TRBJ1-4 TRBD1 few TRBV5-1 CASSLTGQGSLVGEKLFF TGCGCCAGCAGCTTGACGGGACAGGGGTCATTGGTGGGTGAAAAACTGTTTTTT
16 TRBJ2-3 . . TRBV5-4 CASSAGGLRCTDTQYF TGTGCCAGCAGCGCGGGCGGATTGAGGTGCACAGATACGCAGTATTTT
16 TRBJ2-5 . few TRBV3-1 CASSQLLAVGQETQYF TGTGCCAGCAGCCAACTACTAGCTGTGGGGCAAGAGACCCAGTACTTC
16 TRBJ2-5 . many TRBV4-3 CASSQGVGREQETQYF TGCGCCAGCAGCCAAGGGGTAGGCAGGGAGCAAGAGACCCAGTACTTC
12 TRBJ1-2 TRBD1 many TRBV4-2 CASSEGQDGYTF TGTGCCAGCAGCGAGGGACAGGATGGCTACACCTTC
13 TRBJ1-6 . few TRBV20-1 CSARGQGNSPLHF TGCAGTGCTAGGGGGCAGGGTAATTCACCCCTCCACTTT
12 TRBJ2-5 . many TRBV3-1 CASSQTEETQYF TGTGCCAGCAGCCAAACTGAAGAGACCCAGTACTTC
16 TRBJ2-3 TRBD1 few TRBV29-1 CSVSPLTGSRTDTQYF TGCAGCGTTTCACCCCTGACAGGGTCGCGCACAGATACGCAGTATTTT
13 TRBJ1-1 . . TRBV25-1 CASSESSQGRIRF TGTGCCAGCAGTGAATCGAGTCAGGGGAGGATTAGGTTT
16 TRBJ2-6 . . TRBV18 CASSPVGRSGANVLTF TGTGCCAGCTCACCGGTCGGCCGCTCTGGGGCCAACGTCCTGACTTTC